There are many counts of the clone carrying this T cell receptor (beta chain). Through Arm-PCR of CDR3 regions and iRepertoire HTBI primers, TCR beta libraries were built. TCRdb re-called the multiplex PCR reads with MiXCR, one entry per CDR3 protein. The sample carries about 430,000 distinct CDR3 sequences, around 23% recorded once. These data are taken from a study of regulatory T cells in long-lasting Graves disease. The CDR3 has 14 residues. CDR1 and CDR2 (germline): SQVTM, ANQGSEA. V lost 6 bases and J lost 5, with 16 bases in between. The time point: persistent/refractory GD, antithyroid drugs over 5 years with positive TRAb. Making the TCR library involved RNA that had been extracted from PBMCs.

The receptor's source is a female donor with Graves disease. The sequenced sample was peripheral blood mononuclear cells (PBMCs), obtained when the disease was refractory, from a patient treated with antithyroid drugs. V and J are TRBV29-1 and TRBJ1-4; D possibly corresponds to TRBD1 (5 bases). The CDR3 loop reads CSVRDSHRNEKLFF. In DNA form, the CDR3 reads TGCAGCGTGAGGGACTCCCACAGGAATGAAAAACTGTTTTTT. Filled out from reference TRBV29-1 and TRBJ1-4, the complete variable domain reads SAVISQKPSRDICQRGTSLTIQCQVDSQVTMMFWYRQQPGQSLTLIATANQGSEATYESGFVIDKFPISRPNLTFSTLTVSNMSPEDSSIYLCSVRDSHRNEKLFFGSGTQLSVL.